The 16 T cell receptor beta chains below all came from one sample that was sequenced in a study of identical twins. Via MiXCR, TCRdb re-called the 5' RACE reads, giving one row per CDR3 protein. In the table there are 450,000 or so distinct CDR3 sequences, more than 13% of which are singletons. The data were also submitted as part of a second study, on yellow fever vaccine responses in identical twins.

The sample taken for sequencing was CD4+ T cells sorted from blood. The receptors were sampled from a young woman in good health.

Here the CDR3 DNA reads TGCGCCAGCAGCTTTCTTAAACTGGCGGGAGGGCCGGATGAGCAGTTCTTC. It codes for CASSFLKLAGGPDEQFF. The V call is TRBV5-1, the J call TRBJ2-1, with 9 bases aligning to TRBD2. J lost 8 bases, V lost 2 bases, and 14 bases had no gene match. CDR3 size: 17 residues. The germline gives CDR1 SGHRS, CDR2 YFSETQ.

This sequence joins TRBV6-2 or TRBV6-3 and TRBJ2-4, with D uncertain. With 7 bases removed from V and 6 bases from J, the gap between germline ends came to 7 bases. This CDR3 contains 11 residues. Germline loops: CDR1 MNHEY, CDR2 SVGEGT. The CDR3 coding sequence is TGTGCCAGCACCTCCGGAAACATTCAGTACTTC. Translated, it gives CASTSGNIQYF.

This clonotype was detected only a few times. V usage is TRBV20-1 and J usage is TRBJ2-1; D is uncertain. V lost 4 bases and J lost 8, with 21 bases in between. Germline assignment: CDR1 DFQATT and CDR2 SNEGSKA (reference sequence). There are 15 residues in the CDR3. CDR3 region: CSATETATSTDEQFF. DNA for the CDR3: TGCAGTGCTACGGAGACGGCAACCTCGACTGATGAGCAGTTCTTC.

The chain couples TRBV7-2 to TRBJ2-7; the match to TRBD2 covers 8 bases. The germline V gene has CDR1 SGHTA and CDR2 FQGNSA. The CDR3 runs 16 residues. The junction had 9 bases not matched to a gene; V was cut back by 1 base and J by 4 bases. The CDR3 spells CASSLVSREGPYEQYF. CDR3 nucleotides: TGTGCCAGCAGCTTAGTATCCCGGGAGGGCCCTTACGAGCAGTACTTC.

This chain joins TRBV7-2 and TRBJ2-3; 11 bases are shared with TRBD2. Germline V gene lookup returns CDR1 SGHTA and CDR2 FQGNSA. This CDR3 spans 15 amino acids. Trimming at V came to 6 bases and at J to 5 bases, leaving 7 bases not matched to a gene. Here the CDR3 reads CASSIRTSGQDTQYF. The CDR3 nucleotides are TGTGCCAGCAGTATCCGGACTAGCGGGCAAGATACGCAGTATTTT.

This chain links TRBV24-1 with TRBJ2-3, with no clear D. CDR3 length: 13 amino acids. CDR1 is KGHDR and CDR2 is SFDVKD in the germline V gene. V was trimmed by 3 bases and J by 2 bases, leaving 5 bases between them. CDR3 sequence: CATSDLNTDTQYF. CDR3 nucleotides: TGTGCCACCAGTGATCTCAACACAGATACGCAGTATTTT.

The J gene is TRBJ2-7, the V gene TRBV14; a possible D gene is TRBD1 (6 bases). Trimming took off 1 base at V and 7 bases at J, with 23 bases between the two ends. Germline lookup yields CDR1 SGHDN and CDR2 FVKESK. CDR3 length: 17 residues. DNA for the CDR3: TGTGCCAGCAGCCAAGGGGCGTTGAACAGGGAGCTGTGGGAGCAGTACTTC. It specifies CASSQGALNRELWEQYF.

CDR3 in DNA: TGTGCCAGCAGTTTTCAGGGGCGAAGTGGCTACACCTTC. It yields the protein CASSFQGRSGYTF. The chain couples TRBV28 to TRBJ1-2; tentative D call: TRBD1 (6 bases). Germline V lookup: CDR1 MDHEN, CDR2 SYDVKM. This CDR3 spans 13 amino acids. With 3 bases removed from V and 7 bases from J, the gap between germline ends came to 12 bases.

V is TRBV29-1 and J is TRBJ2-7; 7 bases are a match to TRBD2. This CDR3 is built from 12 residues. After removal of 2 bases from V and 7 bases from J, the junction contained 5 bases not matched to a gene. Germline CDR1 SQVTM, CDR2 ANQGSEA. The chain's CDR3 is CSVEIGRGEQYF. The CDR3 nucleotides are TGCAGCGTTGAAATTGGGAGGGGAGAGCAGTACTTC.

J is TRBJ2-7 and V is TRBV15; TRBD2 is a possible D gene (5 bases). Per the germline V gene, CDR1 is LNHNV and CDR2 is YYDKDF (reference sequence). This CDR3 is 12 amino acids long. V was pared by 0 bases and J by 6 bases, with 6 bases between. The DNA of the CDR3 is TGTGCCACCAGCAGAGAGAGGGCCGAGCAGTACTTC. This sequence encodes CATSRERAEQYF.

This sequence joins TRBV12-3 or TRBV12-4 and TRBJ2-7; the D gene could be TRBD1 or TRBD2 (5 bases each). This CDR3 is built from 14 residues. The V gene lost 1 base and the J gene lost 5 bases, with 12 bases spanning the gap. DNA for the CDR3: TGTGCCAGCAGTTTAGATGGGACGAAGCACGAGCAGTACTTC. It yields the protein CASSLDGTKHEQYF.

The CDR3 is CSADRGAYEQFF. The CDR3 DNA is TGCAGCGCCGACAGAGGGGCGTATGAGCAGTTCTTC. This chain links TRBV29-1 with TRBJ2-1; D is possibly TRBD1 or TRBD2 (5 bases each). CDR1 and CDR2 (germline): SQVTM, ANQGSEA. The V end lost 7 bases, the J end lost 8 bases, and 15 bases lay between the germline ends. CDR3 length: 12 amino acids.

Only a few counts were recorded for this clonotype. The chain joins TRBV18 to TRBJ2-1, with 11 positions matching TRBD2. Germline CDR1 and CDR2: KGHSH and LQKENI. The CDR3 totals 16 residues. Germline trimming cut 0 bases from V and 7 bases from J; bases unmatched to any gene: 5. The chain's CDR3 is CASSPPSGRATNEQFF. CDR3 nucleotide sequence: TGTGCCAGCTCACCACCTAGCGGGAGGGCCACGAATGAGCAGTTCTTC.

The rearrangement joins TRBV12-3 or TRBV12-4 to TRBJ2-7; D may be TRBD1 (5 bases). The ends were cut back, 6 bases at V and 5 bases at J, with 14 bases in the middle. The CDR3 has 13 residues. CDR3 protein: CASRLRVFDEQYF. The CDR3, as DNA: TGTGCCAGCAGGCTCAGGGTATTCGACGAGCAGTACTTC.

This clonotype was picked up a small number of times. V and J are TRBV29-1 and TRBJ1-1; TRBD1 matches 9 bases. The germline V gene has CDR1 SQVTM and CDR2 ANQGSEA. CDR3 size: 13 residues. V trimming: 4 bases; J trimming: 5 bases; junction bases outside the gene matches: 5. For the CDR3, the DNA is TGCAGCGTTGGGACAGGGGAGTTTACTGAAGCTTTCTTT. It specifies CSVGTGEFTEAFF.

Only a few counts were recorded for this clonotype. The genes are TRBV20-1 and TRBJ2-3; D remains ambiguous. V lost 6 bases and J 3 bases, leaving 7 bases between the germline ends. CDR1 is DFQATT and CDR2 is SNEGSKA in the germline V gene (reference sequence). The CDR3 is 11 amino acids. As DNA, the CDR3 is TGCAGTGCGATCGATACAGATACGCAGTATTTT. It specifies CSAIDTDTQYF.